This T cell receptor (beta chain) is drawn from a study of blood T cell repertoires in COVID-19. On the study more broadly: Samples representing acute and convalescent COVID-19 were sourced from the United States, Italy and Spain. Nucleic acid was either cDNA or gDNA, and it came from T cells, B-cell-depleted T cells, or PBMCs.

CDR3 size: 15 residues. With 4 bases removed from V and 0 bases from J, the gap between germline ends came to 8 bases. Germline loops: CDR1 SGHRS, CDR2 YFSETQ. Original analysis: How many nucleated cells were present was estimated from reference gene primer amplification. TCRdb's table, derived via immunoSEQ multiplex PCR, lists solely in-frame clones and lacks some. D and trimming come from the DNA, and the V and J calls and clone size come from that table. The sample lists about 72,000 clones, over 80% occurring once. Input material: peripheral blood. The gene calls are TRBV5-1 and TRBJ2-6; unclear D gene. The receptor comes from a human donor in a cohort sampled during active COVID-19. The CDR3 DNA reads TGCGCCAGCAGCCGAGTCTCCTCTGGGGCCAACGTCCTGACTTTC. Residues: CASSRVSSGANVLTF.